Listed below are T cell receptor beta chains from one sample, sequenced in a study of radiation and T cells in renal cell carcinoma. The table came from immunoSEQ multiplex PCR; TCRdb's copy has only in-frame clones and leaves some out. The profile shows 150,000 or so clones, 88% of them singletons. Sequencing was performed on blood, taken from a patient whose treatment included radiotherapy and nephrectomy. Source of these receptors: a woman aged 45-59 years with renal cell carcinoma. Both conserved end residues are part of each CDR3. The order of the fields is CDR3 protein, CDR3 DNA, clone size, J gene, V gene, D gene. D genes are given only for firm matches. Clone size is shown for a subset of rows, as once, few, many or a class of expanded clone.

cdr3_aa: CASSRQGDTEAFF
cdr3_nt: TGTGCCAGTAGTCGACAGGGGGACACTGAAGCTTTCTTT
clone_size: NA
j_call: TRBJ1-1
v_call: TRBV19
d_call: TRBD1

cdr3_aa: CASNNRVDYGYTF
cdr3_nt: TGTGCCAGCAATAACAGGGTGGACTATGGCTACACCTTC
clone_size: NA
j_call: TRBJ1-2
v_call: TRBV6-1
d_call: NA

cdr3_aa: CASSLGGLAGGFHNEQFF
cdr3_nt: TGTGCCAGCAGCTTAGGAGGACTAGCGGGGGGGTTCCACAATGAGCAGTTCTTC
clone_size: NA
j_call: TRBJ2-1
v_call: TRBV7-2
d_call: TRBD2

cdr3_aa: CASSALAGGPGTQYF
cdr3_nt: TGTGCCAGCAGTGCTCTAGCGGGGGGGCCGGGTACGCAGTATTTT
clone_size: NA
j_call: TRBJ2-3
v_call: TRBV6-4
d_call: TRBD2

cdr3_aa: CASSSGTKDEKLFF
cdr3_nt: TGCGCCAGCAGCTCCGGGACTAAGGATGAAAAACTGTTTTTT
clone_size: NA
j_call: TRBJ1-4
v_call: TRBV5-1
d_call: NA

cdr3_aa: CASSLVSANMNTEAFF
cdr3_nt: TGTGCCAGCAGCTTAGTGTCGGCCAACATGAACACTGAAGCTTTCTTT
clone_size: NA
j_call: TRBJ1-1
v_call: TRBV7-2
d_call: NA

cdr3_aa: CASSPDRTGYGYTF
cdr3_nt: TGTGCCAGCAGTCCCGACCGGACAGGGTATGGCTACACCTTC
clone_size: NA
j_call: TRBJ1-2
v_call: TRBV6-5
d_call: TRBD1

cdr3_aa: CAWGLPTGNYGYTF
cdr3_nt: TGTGCCTGGGGTCTCCCGACAGGGAACTATGGCTACACCTTC
clone_size: NA
j_call: TRBJ1-2
v_call: TRBV30
d_call: TRBD1

cdr3_aa: CASEFSTDTQYF
cdr3_nt: TGTGCCAGCGAATTCAGCACAGATACGCAGTATTTT
clone_size: NA
j_call: TRBJ2-3
v_call: TRBV6-1
d_call: NA

cdr3_aa: CASALGRDYGYTF
cdr3_nt: TGTGCCAGTGCCCTAGGGCGCGACTATGGCTACACCTTC
clone_size: once
j_call: TRBJ1-2
v_call: TRBV19
d_call: NA

cdr3_aa: CASSVQGAYEQFF
cdr3_nt: TGTGCCAGCAGCGTCCAGGGGGCATATGAGCAGTTCTTC
clone_size: NA
j_call: TRBJ2-1
v_call: TRBV9
d_call: TRBD1

cdr3_aa: CASSLGGSVNTEAFF
cdr3_nt: TGTGCCAGCAGCTTGGGTGGGTCCGTGAACACTGAAGCTTTCTTT
clone_size: NA
j_call: TRBJ1-1
v_call: TRBV5-5
d_call: NA

cdr3_aa: CSARENTEAFF
cdr3_nt: TGCAGTGCTAGAGAGAACACTGAAGCTTTCTTT
clone_size: few
j_call: TRBJ1-1
v_call: TRBV20-1
d_call: NA

cdr3_aa: CAKYPLRGGQTQYF
cdr3_nt: TGTGCCAAATACCCGCTGCGGGGGGGTCAGACCCAGTACTTC
clone_size: NA
j_call: TRBJ2-5
v_call: TRBV2
d_call: TRBD2

cdr3_aa: CASGRGTGGDSNTEAFF
cdr3_nt: TGTGCCAGCGGACGCGGGACAGGTGGGGATTCGAACACTGAAGCTTTCTTT
clone_size: NA
j_call: TRBJ1-1
v_call: TRBV9
d_call: TRBD1

cdr3_aa: CASSPRTSDYNEQFF
cdr3_nt: TGTGCCAGCAGCCCCAGGACTAGCGATTACAATGAGCAGTTCTTC
clone_size: NA
j_call: TRBJ2-1
v_call: TRBV7-9
d_call: TRBD2

cdr3_aa: CASRGTGSSSYEQYF
cdr3_nt: TGTGCCAGCAGGGGGACAGGCAGTAGCTCCTACGAGCAGTACTTC
clone_size: NA
j_call: TRBJ2-7
v_call: TRBV27
d_call: TRBD1

cdr3_aa: CASSLMTSGGSNEQFF
cdr3_nt: TGTGCCAGCTCACTTATGACTAGCGGGGGGTCAAATGAGCAGTTCTTC
clone_size: few
j_call: TRBJ2-1
v_call: TRBV18
d_call: TRBD2

cdr3_aa: CASSPAAKNTEAFF
cdr3_nt: TGTGCCAGCTCACCGGCAGCAAAGAACACTGAAGCTTTCTTT
clone_size: NA
j_call: TRBJ1-1
v_call: TRBV18
d_call: NA

cdr3_aa: CACSGGSTVNQPQHF
cdr3_nt: TGTGCCTGCTCAGGGGGCTCAACAGTAAATCAGCCCCAGCATTTT
clone_size: NA
j_call: TRBJ1-5
v_call: TRBV30
d_call: TRBD1

cdr3_aa: CATSRAGGRGHTDTQYF
cdr3_nt: TGTGCCACCAGCAGAGCGGGAGGGCGGGGACACACAGATACGCAGTATTTT
clone_size: once
j_call: TRBJ2-3
v_call: TRBV15
d_call: TRBD2

cdr3_aa: CASSPRTLTNTGELFF
cdr3_nt: TGTGCCAGCAGCCCAAGGACACTAACGAACACCGGGGAGCTGTTTTTT
clone_size: NA
j_call: TRBJ2-2
v_call: TRBV5-5
d_call: NA

cdr3_aa: CATSRDWAGSQHF
cdr3_nt: TGTGCCACCAGCAGAGATTGGGCAGGTTCCCAGCATTTT
clone_size: NA
j_call: TRBJ1-5
v_call: TRBV15
d_call: NA

cdr3_aa: CASSLALRTDTQYF
cdr3_nt: TGTGCCAGCAGCCTAGCACTACGCACAGATACGCAGTATTTT
clone_size: NA
j_call: TRBJ2-3
v_call: TRBV7-8
d_call: NA

cdr3_aa: CASSLETQTNEKLFF
cdr3_nt: TGTGCCAGCAGCTTAGAGACTCAAACTAATGAAAAACTGTTTTTT
clone_size: NA
j_call: TRBJ1-4
v_call: TRBV7-6
d_call: NA

cdr3_aa: CASSASLGAGGYTF
cdr3_nt: TGTGCCAGCAGCGCGTCCCTAGGGGCCGGTGGCTACACCTTC
clone_size: NA
j_call: TRBJ1-2
v_call: TRBV9
d_call: NA

cdr3_aa: CASSKLAGGTDTQYF
cdr3_nt: TGTGCCAGCAGTAAACTAGCGGGGGGCACAGATACGCAGTATTTT
clone_size: NA
j_call: TRBJ2-3
v_call: TRBV2
d_call: TRBD2

cdr3_aa: CASTRGQLNTEAFF
cdr3_nt: TGTGCCAGCACCCGAGGACAATTGAACACTGAAGCTTTCTTT
clone_size: NA
j_call: TRBJ1-1
v_call: TRBV5-4
d_call: NA

cdr3_aa: CASSPLAGATGELFF
cdr3_nt: TGTGCCAGCAGTCCGCTAGCGGGGGCCACCGGGGAGCTGTTTTTT
clone_size: NA
j_call: TRBJ2-2
v_call: TRBV6-4
d_call: TRBD2

cdr3_aa: CATRGVGQGWTEAFF
cdr3_nt: TGTGCCACTAGAGGGGTGGGACAGGGCTGGACTGAAGCTTTCTTT
clone_size: once
j_call: TRBJ1-1
v_call: TRBV19
d_call: TRBD1

cdr3_aa: CAWRGPGANQPQHF
cdr3_nt: TGTGCCTGGAGAGGGCCAGGAGCTAATCAGCCCCAGCATTTT
clone_size: NA
j_call: TRBJ1-5
v_call: TRBV30
d_call: NA

cdr3_aa: CASSRTGTGVLYGYTF
cdr3_nt: TGTGCCAGCAGCCGCACCGGGACAGGGGTCCTTTATGGCTACACCTTC
clone_size: NA
j_call: TRBJ1-2
v_call: TRBV7-9
d_call: TRBD1

cdr3_aa: CASSPSRDRGAYGYTF
cdr3_nt: TGTGCCAGCTCACCGTCCCGGGACAGGGGGGCCTATGGCTACACCTTC
clone_size: NA
j_call: TRBJ1-2
v_call: TRBV18
d_call: TRBD1

cdr3_aa: CASINLGGTEAFF
cdr3_nt: TGTGCCAGCATCAACCTAGGGGGGACTGAAGCTTTCTTT
clone_size: few
j_call: TRBJ1-1
v_call: TRBV6-5
d_call: NA

cdr3_aa: CASSPGRGDPFGHEQFF
cdr3_nt: TGTGCCAGCTCACCAGGTCGGGGGGACCCGTTTGGGCATGAGCAGTTCTTC
clone_size: NA
j_call: TRBJ2-1
v_call: TRBV18
d_call: TRBD2

cdr3_aa: CASSQEAGDYGYTF
cdr3_nt: TGCGCCAGCAGCCAAGAGGCCGGTGACTATGGCTACACCTTC
clone_size: NA
j_call: TRBJ1-2
v_call: TRBV4-3
d_call: NA

cdr3_aa: CASSSGYTDTQYF
cdr3_nt: TGTGCCAGCAGCTCCGGATACACAGATACGCAGTATTTT
clone_size: NA
j_call: TRBJ2-3
v_call: TRBV7-3
d_call: NA

cdr3_aa: CASSEADGEDTQYF
cdr3_nt: TGTGCCAGCAGTGAAGCCGACGGCGAAGATACGCAGTATTTT
clone_size: NA
j_call: TRBJ2-3
v_call: TRBV6-1
d_call: NA

cdr3_aa: CASSQGDWQYEQYF
cdr3_nt: TGCGCCAGCAGCCAAGGGGACTGGCAATACGAGCAGTACTTC
clone_size: NA
j_call: TRBJ2-7
v_call: TRBV4-1
d_call: NA

cdr3_aa: CASSSRGLGNTIYF
cdr3_nt: TGTGCCAGCAGCTCCAGGGGGCTCGGAAACACCATATATTTT
clone_size: NA
j_call: TRBJ1-3
v_call: TRBV7-9
d_call: TRBD1

cdr3_aa: CASSAEVQGNYGYTF
cdr3_nt: TGTGCCAGCAGCGCGGAAGTACAGGGGAACTATGGCTACACCTTC
clone_size: once
j_call: TRBJ1-2
v_call: TRBV5-4
d_call: TRBD1

cdr3_aa: CASAYNRDSQYQETQYF
cdr3_nt: TGTGCTAGTGCCTACAACCGGGACAGTCAGTACCAAGAGACCCAGTACTTC
clone_size: NA
j_call: TRBJ2-5
v_call: TRBV12-5
d_call: TRBD1

cdr3_aa: CASSPQSNFDRASYGYTF
cdr3_nt: TGTGCCAGCTCACCGCAGTCAAATTTCGACAGGGCCAGCTATGGCTACACCTTC
clone_size: NA
j_call: TRBJ1-2
v_call: TRBV18
d_call: TRBD1

cdr3_aa: CASSMGSTGDYGYTF
cdr3_nt: TGTGCCAGCAGTATGGGCTCGACAGGAGACTATGGCTACACCTTC
clone_size: NA
j_call: TRBJ1-2
v_call: TRBV7-3
d_call: NA

cdr3_aa: CASSSPPRTTEAFF
cdr3_nt: TGTGCCAGCAGTTCCCCCCCCCGAACGACTGAAGCTTTCTTT
clone_size: NA
j_call: TRBJ1-1
v_call: TRBV6-5
d_call: NA

cdr3_aa: CASSRRTQETQYF
cdr3_nt: TGTGCCAGCAGCCGGCGGACCCAAGAGACCCAGTACTTC
clone_size: NA
j_call: TRBJ2-5
v_call: TRBV7-2
d_call: NA

cdr3_aa: CSTQKRRDSFNEQFF
cdr3_nt: TGCAGCACCCAGAAGCGGAGGGACTCCTTCAATGAGCAGTTCTTC
clone_size: NA
j_call: TRBJ2-1
v_call: TRBV29-1
d_call: NA

cdr3_aa: CASSLGRRSNQPQHF
cdr3_nt: TGTGCCAGCAGCTTGGGTCGGAGAAGCAATCAGCCCCAGCATTTT
clone_size: NA
j_call: TRBJ1-5
v_call: TRBV5-6
d_call: NA

cdr3_aa: CASSNSRMTGLVTEAFF
cdr3_nt: TGTGCCAGTAGTAATTCCCGCATGACAGGGTTGGTCACTGAAGCTTTCTTT
clone_size: NA
j_call: TRBJ1-1
v_call: TRBV19
d_call: TRBD1

cdr3_aa: CASSLELATDTQYF
cdr3_nt: TGTGCCAGCAGCTTAGAATTAGCGACAGATACGCAGTATTTT
clone_size: NA
j_call: TRBJ2-3
v_call: TRBV11-2
d_call: NA

cdr3_aa: CASSKEGQVTGELFF
cdr3_nt: TGTGCCAGCAGCAAAGAGGGGCAGGTCACCGGGGAGCTGTTTTTT
clone_size: NA
j_call: TRBJ2-2
v_call: TRBV21-1
d_call: NA

cdr3_aa: CASSLGTIQETQYF
cdr3_nt: TGTGCCAGCAGCTTAGGGACAATCCAAGAGACCCAGTACTTC
clone_size: once
j_call: TRBJ2-5
v_call: TRBV7-2
d_call: NA

cdr3_aa: CASSSGLGPEAFF
cdr3_nt: TGTGCCAGCAGCTCGGGCCTGGGTCCTGAAGCTTTCTTT
clone_size: NA
j_call: TRBJ1-1
v_call: TRBV7-9
d_call: NA

cdr3_aa: CASSFDRNSPLHF
cdr3_nt: TGTGCCAGCAGCTTTGACAGAAATTCACCCCTCCACTTT
clone_size: NA
j_call: TRBJ1-6
v_call: TRBV7-2
d_call: NA

cdr3_aa: CASSQGTGVRGYTF
cdr3_nt: TGTGCCAGCAGCCAAGGGACAGGGGTACGTGGCTACACCTTC
clone_size: NA
j_call: TRBJ1-2
v_call: TRBV14
d_call: TRBD1

cdr3_aa: CASSTGGSSTDTQYF
cdr3_nt: TGTGCCAGTAGTACAGGGGGCTCTAGCACAGATACGCAGTATTTT
clone_size: NA
j_call: TRBJ2-3
v_call: TRBV19
d_call: TRBD1

cdr3_aa: CASSEDSSSYNEQFF
cdr3_nt: TGCGCCAGCAGTGAGGACAGTAGCTCCTACAATGAGCAGTTCTTC
clone_size: NA
j_call: TRBJ2-1
v_call: TRBV5-1
d_call: NA

cdr3_aa: CASSLVGGEGEKLFF
cdr3_nt: TGTGCCAGCAGCTTAGTAGGGGGCGAGGGTGAAAAACTGTTTTTT
clone_size: NA
j_call: TRBJ1-4
v_call: TRBV7-8
d_call: TRBD1

cdr3_aa: CASSPTTGVYEKLFF
cdr3_nt: TGTGCCAGCAGCCCGACGACAGGGGTCTACGAAAAACTGTTTTTT
clone_size: NA
j_call: TRBJ1-4
v_call: TRBV7-9
d_call: TRBD1